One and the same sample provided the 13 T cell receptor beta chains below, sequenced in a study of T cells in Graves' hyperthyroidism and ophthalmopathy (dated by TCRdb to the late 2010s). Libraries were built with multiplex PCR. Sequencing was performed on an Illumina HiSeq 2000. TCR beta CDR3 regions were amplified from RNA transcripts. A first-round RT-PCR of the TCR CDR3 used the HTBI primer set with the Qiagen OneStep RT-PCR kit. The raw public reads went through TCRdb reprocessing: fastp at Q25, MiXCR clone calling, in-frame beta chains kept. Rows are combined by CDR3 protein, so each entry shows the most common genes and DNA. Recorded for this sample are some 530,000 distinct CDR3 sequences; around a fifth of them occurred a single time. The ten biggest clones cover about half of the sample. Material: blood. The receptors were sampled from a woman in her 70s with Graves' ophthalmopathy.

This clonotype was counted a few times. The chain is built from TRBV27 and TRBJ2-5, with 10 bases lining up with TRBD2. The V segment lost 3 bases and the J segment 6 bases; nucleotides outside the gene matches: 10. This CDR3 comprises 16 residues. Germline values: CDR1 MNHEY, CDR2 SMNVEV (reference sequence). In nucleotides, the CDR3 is TGTGCCAGCAGTTTCTTAATAGCGGGAGGACCCAAGACCCAGTACTTC. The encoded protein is CASSFLIAGGPKTQYF.

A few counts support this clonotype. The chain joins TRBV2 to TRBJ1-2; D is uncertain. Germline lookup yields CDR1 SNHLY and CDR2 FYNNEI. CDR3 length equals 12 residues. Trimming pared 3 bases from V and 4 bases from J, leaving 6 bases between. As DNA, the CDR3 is TGTGCCAGCAGTGATGAAGTCTATGGCTACACCTTC. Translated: CASSDEVYGYTF.

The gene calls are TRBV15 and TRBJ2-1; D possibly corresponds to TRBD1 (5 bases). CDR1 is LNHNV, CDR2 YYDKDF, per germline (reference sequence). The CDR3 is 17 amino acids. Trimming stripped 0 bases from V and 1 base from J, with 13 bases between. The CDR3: CATSRDQGRPSYNEQFF. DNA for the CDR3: TGTGCCACCAGCAGAGATCAGGGTCGACCTTCCTACAATGAGCAGTTCTTC.

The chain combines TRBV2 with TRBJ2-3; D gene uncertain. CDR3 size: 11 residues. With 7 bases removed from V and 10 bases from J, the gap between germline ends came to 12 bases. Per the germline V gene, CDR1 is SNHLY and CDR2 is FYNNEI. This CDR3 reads CASTSREAQYF. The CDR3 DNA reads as TGTGCCAGCACATCGCGCGAAGCGCAGTATTTT.

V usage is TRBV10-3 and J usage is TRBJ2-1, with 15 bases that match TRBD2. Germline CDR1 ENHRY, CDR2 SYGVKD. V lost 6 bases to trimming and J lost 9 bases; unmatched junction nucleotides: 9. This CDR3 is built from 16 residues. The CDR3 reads CAIRTGTSGRTSEQFF. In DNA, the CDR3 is TGTGCCATCAGAACCGGGACTAGCGGGAGGACGAGTGAGCAGTTCTTC.

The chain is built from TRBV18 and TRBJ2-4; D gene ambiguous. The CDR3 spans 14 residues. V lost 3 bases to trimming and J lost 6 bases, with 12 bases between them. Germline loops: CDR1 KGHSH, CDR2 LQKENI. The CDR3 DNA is TGTGCCAGCTCACCCGGCTCCAGTGGAAACATTCAGTACTTC. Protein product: CASSPGSSGNIQYF.

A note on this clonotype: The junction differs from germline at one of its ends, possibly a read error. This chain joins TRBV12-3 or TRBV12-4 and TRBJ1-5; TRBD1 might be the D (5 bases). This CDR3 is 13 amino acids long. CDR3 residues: CASTLGANQPQHF. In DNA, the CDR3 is TGTGCCAGCACTTTAGGGGCAAATCAGCCCCAGCATTTT.

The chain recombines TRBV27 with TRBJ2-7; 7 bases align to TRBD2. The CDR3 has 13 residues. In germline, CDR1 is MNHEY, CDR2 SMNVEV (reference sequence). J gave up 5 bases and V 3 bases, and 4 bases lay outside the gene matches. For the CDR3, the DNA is TGTGCCAGCAGTTTTTGGGGGGGAGACGAGCAGTACTTC. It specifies CASSFWGGDEQYF.

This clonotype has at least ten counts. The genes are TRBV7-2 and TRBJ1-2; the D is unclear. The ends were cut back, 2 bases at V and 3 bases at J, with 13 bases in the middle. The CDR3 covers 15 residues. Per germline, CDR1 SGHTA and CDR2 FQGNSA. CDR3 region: CASSLPFSGDYGYTF. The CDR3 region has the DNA TGTGCCAGCAGCTTACCCTTCTCTGGGGACTATGGCTACACCTTC.

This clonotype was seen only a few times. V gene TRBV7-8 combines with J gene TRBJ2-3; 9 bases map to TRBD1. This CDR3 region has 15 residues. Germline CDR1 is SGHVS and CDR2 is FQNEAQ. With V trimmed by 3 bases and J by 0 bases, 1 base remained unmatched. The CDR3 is CASSFTGGSTDTQYF. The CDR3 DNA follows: TGTGCCAGCAGCTTTACAGGGGGCAGCACAGATACGCAGTATTTT.

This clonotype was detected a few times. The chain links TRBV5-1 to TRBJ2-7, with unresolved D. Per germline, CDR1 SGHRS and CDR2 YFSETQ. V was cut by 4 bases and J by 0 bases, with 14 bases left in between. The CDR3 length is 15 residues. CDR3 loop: CASSPEVARSYEQYF. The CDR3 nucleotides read TGCGCCAGCAGCCCCGAGGTAGCACGCTCCTACGAGCAGTACTTC.

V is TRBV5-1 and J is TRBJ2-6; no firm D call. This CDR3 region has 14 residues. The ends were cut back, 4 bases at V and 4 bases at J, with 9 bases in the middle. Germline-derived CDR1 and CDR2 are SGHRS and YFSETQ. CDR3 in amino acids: CASSPGGGANVLTF. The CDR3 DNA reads TGCGCCAGCAGCCCCGGTGGAGGGGCCAACGTCCTGACTTTC.

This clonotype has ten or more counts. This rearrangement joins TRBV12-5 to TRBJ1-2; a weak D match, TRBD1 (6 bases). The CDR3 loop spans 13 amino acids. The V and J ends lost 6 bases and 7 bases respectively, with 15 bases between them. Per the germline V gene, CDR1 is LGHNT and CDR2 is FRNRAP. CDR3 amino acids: CASGKPQGAGYTF. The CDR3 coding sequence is TGTGCTAGTGGCAAGCCACAGGGAGCTGGCTACACCTTC.